Each of the 26 T cell receptor beta chains below was sequenced from the same sample in a study of cytomegalovirus exposure and HLA in healthy donors. This PCR relied on a set of 60 Vbeta primers and 13 Jbeta primers. Generated by immunoSEQ multiplex PCR, the TCRdb table keeps only in-frame clones and is missing some. The sample yields 160,000 or so clones, approximately 80% seen once. The sequencing sample was made of PBMCs. The receptors were sampled from a man aged 18-30 years in good health and CMV-seropositive.

This chain links TRBV7-6 with TRBJ1-1; 12 bases fit TRBD1. CDR3 length: 17 amino acids. Trimming removed 2 bases from V and 7 bases from J; junction bases left unmatched: 11. Per germline, CDR1 SGHVS and CDR2 FNYEAQ. CDR3: CASSLYGGTGGLGEAFF. CDR3 DNA: TGTGCCAGCAGCTTATATGGAGGGACAGGGGGCCTCGGTGAAGCTTTCTTT.

This clone was found once. The V call is TRBV27, the J call TRBJ2-7; 7 nucleotides align to TRBD2. V shed 8 bases and J 6 bases; nucleotides not matched to a gene: 7. In germline, CDR1 is MNHEY, CDR2 SMNVEV (reference sequence). This CDR3 comprises 12 residues. CDR3 sequence: CASHNGGGEQYF. The CDR3 DNA reads TGTGCCAGCCACAATGGGGGGGGCGAGCAGTACTTC.

This clone was detected a few times. The chain couples TRBV18 to TRBJ2-2; possibly TRBD2 for D (6 bases). Trimming cost V 0 bases and J 0 bases, with 11 bases left between them. This CDR3 has 17 amino acids. Germline-derived CDR1 and CDR2 are KGHSH and LQKENI. In DNA form, the CDR3 reads TGTGCCAGCTCACCACCGGGGGAGGAATCGAACACCGGGGAGCTGTTTTTT. Translated, it gives CASSPPGEESNTGELFF.

The chain combines TRBV2 with TRBJ1-2, with D possibly TRBD1 on 5 matching bases. Trimming took off 6 bases at V and 4 bases at J, with 12 bases between the two ends. The CDR3 totals 13 residues. CDR1 and CDR2 from the germline V gene are SNHLY and FYNNEI. DNA for the CDR3: TGTGCCAGCAGGGGGGGAGGAGGCTATGGCTACACCTTC. Amino acid sequence: CASRGGGGYGYTF.

There are a few counts of this clone. This chain uses TRBV5-1 with TRBJ1-2, with TRBD1 identical over 8 bases. The CDR3 has 13 residues. Unmatched junction bases numbered 2, after V lost 4 bases and J lost 3 bases. The germline V gene encodes CDR1 SGHRS and CDR2 YFSETQ. In DNA form, the CDR3 reads TGCGCCAGCAGCGTGGGACAGGACTATGGCTACACCTTC. This sequence encodes CASSVGQDYGYTF. Filled out from reference TRBV5-1 and TRBJ1-2, the complete variable domain reads KAGVTQTPRYLIKTRGQQVTLSCSPISGHRSVSWYQQTPGQGLQFLFEYFSETQRNKGNFPGRFSGRQFSNSRSEMNVSTLELGDSALYLCASSVGQDYGYTFGSGTRLTVV.

The chain couples TRBV7-8 to TRBJ2-1; TRBD2 agrees at 11 bases. Germline-derived CDR1 and CDR2 are SGHVS and FQNEAQ. V shed 3 bases, J shed 3 bases, and the junction held 10 bases outside the gene matches. The CDR3 has 18 residues. The DNA of the CDR3 is TGTGCCAGCAGCTTCCTGGGACTAGCGGTACAACGCTACAATGAGCAGTTCTTC. This codes for CASSFLGLAVQRYNEQFF.

The chain carries TRBV29-1 and TRBJ2-1; 12 nucleotides align to TRBD2. The CDR3 runs to 22 residues. CDR1 and CDR2 (germline): SQVTM, ANQGSEA. V trimming: 3 bases; J trimming: 6 bases; junction bases outside the gene matches: 27. In DNA, the CDR3 is TGCAGCGTTGAGGGACAGGTCTCCTGGGGGACCAGGTGGACTAGCGGGATCAATGAGCAGTTCTTC. Its translation: CSVEGQVSWGTRWTSGINEQFF.

The sample holds one count of this clone. V gene TRBV5-6 combines with J gene TRBJ2-5; a possible D gene is TRBD2 (6 bases). Trimming removed 4 bases at V and 4 bases at J, with 14 bases between. This CDR3 is built from 14 residues. Germline loops: CDR1 SGHDT, CDR2 YYEEEE. The chain's CDR3 is CASSVGLTAETQYF. As DNA, the CDR3 is TGTGCCAGCAGCGTTGGACTAACCGCAGAGACCCAGTACTTC.

V gene TRBV10-3 combines with J gene TRBJ2-7; 8 bases are shared with TRBD1. Germline trimming cut 4 bases from V and 7 bases from J; bases unmatched to any gene: 6. The CDR3 runs to 13 residues. Per the germline V gene, CDR1 is ENHRY and CDR2 is SYGVKD. The CDR3 sequence: CAISVDRVGEQYF. CDR3 coding DNA: TGTGCCATCAGTGTGGACAGGGTGGGAGAGCAGTACTTC.

This clone was observed a handful of times. The chain has TRBV7-2 and TRBJ2-3, with a tentative D call TRBD2 (5 bases). CDR3 length: 14 residues. The V and J ends lost 0 bases and 7 bases respectively, with 11 bases between them. In germline, CDR1 is SGHTA, CDR2 FQGNSA. DNA of the CDR3: TGTGCCAGCAGCTTAGCGCTTTCGGGAAATACGCAGTATTTT. Its translation is CASSLALSGNTQYF.

The chain combines TRBV6-1 with TRBJ1-5, with a tentative D call TRBD1 (5 bases). Trimming pared 0 bases from V and 6 bases from J, leaving 15 bases between. Germline assignment: CDR1 MNHNS and CDR2 SASEGT. The CDR3 length is 16 residues. CDR3 DNA sequence: TGTGCCAGCAGTGAAGCAGGGGCTGGGAAAGGTCAGCCCCAGCATTTT. Residues: CASSEAGAGKGQPQHF.

The genes are TRBV2 and TRBJ1-1; 9 nucleotides line up with TRBD1. Germline CDR1 is SNHLY and CDR2 is FYNNEI. The CDR3 is 14 amino acids. The J segment lost 5 bases and the V segment lost 6 bases, leaving 7 bases of the junction unmatched. CDR3 bases: TGTGCCAGCAGGGCGGACAGGGGCGGGACTGAAGCTTTCTTT. Translation gives CASRADRGGTEAFF.

This rearrangement joins TRBV27 to TRBJ2-5; D not resolved. Trimming pared 3 bases from V and 4 bases from J, leaving 9 bases between. Germline CDR1 reads MNHEY; CDR2 reads SMNVEV (reference sequence). The CDR3 is made up of 13 amino acids. The DNA for the CDR3 is TGTGCCAGCAGTTTTCGGTGGGCAGAGACCCAGTACTTC. Amino acid sequence: CASSFRWAETQYF.

This sequence joins TRBV7-9 and TRBJ2-2; 7 bases align to TRBD1. The CDR3 spans 18 residues. The J segment lost 5 bases and the V segment lost 5 bases, leaving 17 bases of the junction unmatched. Germline-derived CDR1 and CDR2 are SEHNR and FQNEAQ (reference sequence). For the CDR3, the DNA is TGTGCCAGCAGCCGAATTAGAACAGGGGCAACTGGGACCGGGGAGCTGTTTTTT. Translation: CASSRIRTGATGTGELFF.

This chain uses TRBV27 with TRBJ2-1; TRBD2 matches at 11 bases. The ends lost 5 bases at V and 4 bases at J; junction bases unmatched: 10. CDR3 length: 17 residues. Germline V gives CDR1 MNHEY, CDR2 SMNVEV (reference sequence). The CDR3 reads CASSQSTSGEFYNEQFF. The CDR3 DNA is TGTGCCAGCAGTCAATCGACTAGCGGGGAATTTTACAATGAGCAGTTCTTC.

The chain employs TRBV4-1 and TRBJ1-2; 10 nucleotides agree with TRBD1. The CDR3 consists of 16 residues. The germline gives CDR1 MGHRA, CDR2 YSYEKL. V lost 6 bases to trimming and J lost 4 bases; unmatched junction nucleotides: 11. The CDR3 reads CASSSTGQGRPYGYTF. In DNA form, the CDR3 reads TGCGCCAGCAGTTCGACGGGACAGGGGCGACCCTATGGCTACACCTTC.

The J gene is TRBJ2-1, the V gene TRBV28; 11 bases map to TRBD2. This CDR3 has 15 residues. The germline CDR1 and CDR2 sequences are MDHEN and SYDVKM. After removal of 3 bases from V and 9 bases from J, the junction contained 7 bases not matched to a gene. The DNA for the CDR3 is TGTGCCAGCAGTTTCCAGACTAGCGGGAAGGGTGAGCAGTTCTTC. This codes for CASSFQTSGKGEQFF.

The genes are TRBV2 and TRBJ2-7, with 11 bases that match TRBD1. Trimming at V came to 6 bases and at J to 2 bases, leaving 6 bases not matched to a gene. The CDR3 covers 15 residues. Germline lookup yields CDR1 SNHLY and CDR2 FYNNEI. The CDR3 protein is CASRVDRGRAYEQYF. As DNA, the CDR3 is TGTGCCAGCAGGGTGGACAGGGGGCGTGCCTACGAGCAGTACTTC.

This chain uses TRBV29-1 with TRBJ2-1, with 8 bases aligning to TRBD2. This CDR3 comprises 14 residues. Germline CDR1 SQVTM, CDR2 ANQGSEA. V shed 3 bases, J shed 2 bases, and the junction held 3 bases outside the gene matches. CDR3 nucleotide sequence: TGCAGCGTTGAGCGGGAGGCCGCCTACAATGAGCAGTTCTTC. Translated, it gives CSVEREAAYNEQFF.

A remark on this clone: Other nucleotide sequences from this sample produce the same CDR3. The V gene is TRBV29-1, the J gene TRBJ1-1, with TRBD1 as a possible D gene (6 bases). This CDR3 region has 15 residues. The germline gives CDR1 SQVTM, CDR2 ANQGSEA. V was cut by 8 bases and J by 0 bases, with 19 bases left in between. CDR3 residues: CSSQGKGDMNTEAFF. The CDR3 nucleotides are TGCAGCTCCCAGGGGAAGGGAGACATGAACACTGAAGCTTTCTTT. The variable domain in full, completed from reference TRBV29-1 and TRBJ1-1, reads SAVISQKPSRDICQRGTSLTIQCQVDSQVTMMFWYRQQPGQSLTLIATANQGSEATYESGFVIDKFPISRPNLTFSTLTVSNMSPEDSSIYLCSSQGKGDMNTEAFFGQGTRLTVV.

This clone was counted between two and nine times. The V call is TRBV5-1, the J call TRBJ2-1, with 10 bases that match TRBD1. CDR3 length equals 15 residues. V gave up 3 bases and J gave up 8 bases; unmatched junction bases: 8. Germline V lookup: CDR1 SGHRS, CDR2 YFSETQ. The CDR3 sequence: CASSWGQGPPDEQFF. CDR3 bases: TGCGCCAGCAGCTGGGGACAGGGGCCTCCCGATGAGCAGTTCTTC.

The chain carries TRBV28 and TRBJ2-3; 9 bases align to TRBD2. The trim removed 7 bases at V and 5 bases at J, leaving 10 bases unmatched. The CDR3 has 15 amino acids. The germline V gene has CDR1 MDHEN and CDR2 SYDVKM. CDR3 sequence (DNA): TGTGCCAGCACCGTCGGGCGGGAGGGCGAAGATACGCAGTATTTT. Protein: CASTVGREGEDTQYF. The variable domain in full, with the rest retrieved from reference TRBV28 and TRBJ2-3, is DVKVTQSSRYLVKRTGEKVFLECVQDMDHENMFWYRQDPGLGLRLIYFSYDVKMKEKGDIPEGYSVSREKKERFSLILESASTNQTSMYLCASTVGREGEDTQYFGPGTRLTVL.

The gene calls are TRBV2 and TRBJ2-1; possibly TRBD2 for D (6 bases). V was trimmed by 6 bases and J by 0 bases, leaving 27 bases between them. The germline gives CDR1 SNHLY, CDR2 FYNNEI. The CDR3 totals 20 residues. Written as DNA, the CDR3 is TGTGCCAGCAGAGGTCCCGGAGGGAGTGGGGGGTCCGACTCCTACAATGAGCAGTTCTTC. Residues: CASRGPGGSGGSDSYNEQFF.

The chain joins TRBV11-2 to TRBJ1-3; D unclear. Trimming pared 2 bases from V and 0 bases from J, leaving 8 bases between. CDR3 size: 15 residues. Germline CDR1 reads SGHAT; CDR2 reads FQNNGV. The CDR3, as DNA: TGTGCCAGCAGCTTACAGGTCCACTCTGGAAACACCATATATTTT. Translated: CASSLQVHSGNTIYF. Filled out from reference TRBV11-2 and TRBJ1-3, the complete variable domain reads EAGVAQSPRYKIIEKRQSVAFWCNPISGHATLYWYQQILGQGPKLLIQFQNNGVVDDSQLPKDRFSAERLKGVDSTLKIQPAKLEDSAVYLCASSLQVHSGNTIYFGEGSWLTVV.

The rearrangement joins TRBV14 to TRBJ2-7, with 11 nucleotides matching TRBD2. CDR1 is SGHDN and CDR2 is FVKESK in the germline V gene. CDR3 length: 14 residues. V was pared by 3 bases and J by 4 bases, with 2 bases of the junction left unmatched. This chain's CDR3 is CASSHRLAGYEQYF. In DNA form, the CDR3 reads TGTGCCAGCAGCCACCGACTAGCGGGGTACGAGCAGTACTTC.

This chain connects TRBV5-5 to TRBJ2-3, with D possibly matching TRBD2 (5 bases). Germline CDR1 is SGHKS and CDR2 is YYEKEE (reference sequence). V lost 4 bases and J 2 bases, leaving 11 bases between the germline ends. There are 14 residues in the CDR3. In DNA, the CDR3 is TGTGCCAGCAGCCCCCGAGACTACACAGATACGCAGTATTTT. Translating gives CASSPRDYTDTQYF.